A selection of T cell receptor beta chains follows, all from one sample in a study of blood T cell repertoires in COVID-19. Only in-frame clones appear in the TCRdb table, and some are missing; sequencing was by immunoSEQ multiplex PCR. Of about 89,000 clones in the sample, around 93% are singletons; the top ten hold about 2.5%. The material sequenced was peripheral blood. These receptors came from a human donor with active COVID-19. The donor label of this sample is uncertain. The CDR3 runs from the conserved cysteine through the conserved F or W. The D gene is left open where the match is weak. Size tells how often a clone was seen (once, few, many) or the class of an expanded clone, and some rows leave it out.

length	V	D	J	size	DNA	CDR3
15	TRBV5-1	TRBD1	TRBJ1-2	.	TGCGCCAGCAGCAGGTCCGGGGACAGGGGTGATGGCTACACCTTC	CASSRSGDRGDGYTF
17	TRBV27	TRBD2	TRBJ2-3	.	TGTGCCAGCAGCGCGGGACTAGCTAAAGTCCTCACAGATACGCAGTATTTT	CASSAGLAKVLTDTQYF
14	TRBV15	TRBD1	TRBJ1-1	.	TGTGCCACCAGCACCCTGACAGGGGGCGAGGTGGCTTTCTTT	CATSTLTGGEVAFF
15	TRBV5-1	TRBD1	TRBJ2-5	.	TGCGCCAGCAGCTCTCAGGACAGGGGCGGCGAGACCCAGTACTTC	CASSSQDRGGETQYF
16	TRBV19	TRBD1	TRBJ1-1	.	TGTGCCAGTAGTATAGATCAGGGGGGAGGAAGGACTGAAGCTTTCTTT	CASSIDQGGGRTEAFF
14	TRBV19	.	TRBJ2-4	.	TGTGCCAGTAGTATAGCAGGGATCCAAAACATTCAGTACTTC	CASSIAGIQNIQYF
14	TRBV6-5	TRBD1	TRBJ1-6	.	TGTGCCAGCAGTTACGGGACAGGCGGATCACCCCTCCACTTT	CASSYGTGGSPLHF
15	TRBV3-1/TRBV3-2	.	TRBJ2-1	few	TGTGCCAGCAGCGAGATTACGGCCGGAGACAATGAGCAGTTCTTC	CASSEITAGDNEQFF
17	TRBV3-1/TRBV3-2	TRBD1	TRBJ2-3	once	TGTGCCAGCAGCCAAGGCTTGAACAGGGGGCGGGCAGATACGCAGTATTTT	CASSQGLNRGRADTQYF
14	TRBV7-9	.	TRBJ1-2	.	TGTGCCAGCAGCCAACTACAGGTTCACTATGGCTACACCTTC	CASSQLQVHYGYTF
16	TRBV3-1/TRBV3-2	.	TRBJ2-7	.	TGTGCCAGCAGCCAAGGCCCTGGTAGGGGGGGCTACGAGCAGTACTTC	CASSQGPGRGGYEQYF
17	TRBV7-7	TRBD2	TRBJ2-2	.	TGTGCTAGCAGCTCGACCAGATCTAGCGGGGGGTCCGGGGAGCTGTTTTTT	CASSSTRSSGGSGELFF
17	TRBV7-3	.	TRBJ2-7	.	TGTGCCAGCAGCTTAAGTAGCCTTTGGGGACTGATCTACGAGCAGTACTTC	CASSLSSLWGLIYEQYF
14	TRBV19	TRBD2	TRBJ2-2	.	TGTGCCAGCCAGCGGGGGCCTTACACCGGGGAGCTGTTTTTT	CASQRGPYTGELFF
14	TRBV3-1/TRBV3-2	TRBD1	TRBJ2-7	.	TGTGCCAGCAGCCGCCGGGACAGGGGCTACGAGCAGTACTTC	CASSRRDRGYEQYF
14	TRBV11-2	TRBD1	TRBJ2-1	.	TGTGCCAGCAGCTTAGGGACAGGGGCAGATGAGCAGTTCTTC	CASSLGTGADEQFF
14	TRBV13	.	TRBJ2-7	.	TGTGCCAGCAGCTTGGGTGGGGCCGGCTACGAGCAGTACTTC	CASSLGGAGYEQYF
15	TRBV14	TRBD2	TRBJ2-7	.	TGTGCCAGCAGCCGTCGGGGGGGCCTCTCCTACGAGCAGTACTTC	CASSRRGGLSYEQYF
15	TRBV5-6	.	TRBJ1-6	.	TGTGCCAGCAGCTTTATCAGGGCTCGGGATTCACCCCTCCACTTT	CASSFIRARDSPLHF
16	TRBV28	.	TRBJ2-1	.	TGTGCCAGCAGTGGGGAAACAGGGTCGGGCAACAATGAGCAGTTCTTC	CASSGETGSGNNEQFF
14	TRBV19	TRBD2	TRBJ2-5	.	TGTGCCAGTAGTACTCAGGGAGGGAAAGAGACCCAGTACTTC	CASSTQGGKETQYF
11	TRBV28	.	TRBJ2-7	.	TGTGCCAGCACCCCCGGGGTAGTGCAGTACTTC	CASTPGVVQYF
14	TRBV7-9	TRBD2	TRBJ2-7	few	TGTGCCAGCAGCTCTAGCGGGGGGCCCTACGAGCAGTACTTC	CASSSSGGPYEQYF
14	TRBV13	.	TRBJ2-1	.	TGTGCCAGCAGCTTAGACAGGGTCTACAATGAGCAGTTCTTC	CASSLDRVYNEQFF
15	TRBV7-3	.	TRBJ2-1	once	TGTGCCAGCAGCTTTGGACAGTCTAAAGGCGATGAGCAGTTCTTC	CASSFGQSKGDEQFF
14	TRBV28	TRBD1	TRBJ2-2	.	TGTGCCAGCTGGGACAGTTCGAACACCGGGGAGCTGTTTTTT	CASWDSSNTGELFF
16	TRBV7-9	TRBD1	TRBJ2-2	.	TGTGCCAGCAGTCATAGACAGGGGGCGCTCACCGGGGAGCTGTTTTTT	CASSHRQGALTGELFF
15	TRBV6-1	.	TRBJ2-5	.	TGTGCCAGCAGTGAAGAAACGGGGGGACAAGAGACCCGGTACTTC	CASSEETGGQETRYF
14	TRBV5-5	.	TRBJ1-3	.	TGTGCCAGCAGCTTGGTCCTATTCGGAAACACCATATATTTT	CASSLVLFGNTIYF
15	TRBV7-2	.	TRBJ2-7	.	TGTGCCAGCAGCTTAGCCCCAGTAGGGGCCTACGAGCAGTACTTC	CASSLAPVGAYEQYF
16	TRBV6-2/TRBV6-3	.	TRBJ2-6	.	TGTGCCAGCAGCCGTCGGGGGGCTGGTGGGGCCAACGTCCTGACTTTC	CASSRRGAGGANVLTF
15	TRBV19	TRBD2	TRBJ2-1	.	TGTGCCAGTACCATACGGGGGGGTCGGTACAATGAGCAGTTCTTC	CASTIRGGRYNEQFF
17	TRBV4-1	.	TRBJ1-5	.	TGCGCCAGCAGCCAAGATGGAACAGTCTTTAGCAATCAGCCCCAGCATTTT	CASSQDGTVFSNQPQHF
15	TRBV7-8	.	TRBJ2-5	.	TGTGCCAGCACCTGGGGGGTCGTTCAGGCGGAGACCCAGTACTTC	CASTWGVVQAETQYF
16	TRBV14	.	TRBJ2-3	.	TGTGCCAGCAGCCAACCAGGGACTCGCGGGACAGATACGCAGTATTTT	CASSQPGTRGTDTQYF